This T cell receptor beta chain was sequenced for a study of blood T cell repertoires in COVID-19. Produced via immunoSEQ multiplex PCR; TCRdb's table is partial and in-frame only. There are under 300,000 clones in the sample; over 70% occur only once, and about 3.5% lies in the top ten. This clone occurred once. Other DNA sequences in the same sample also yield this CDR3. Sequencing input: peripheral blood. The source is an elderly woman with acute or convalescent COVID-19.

CDR3 loop: CASSPQGYNSPLHF. The CDR3 DNA reads as TGTGCCAGCAGTCCACAGGGCTATAATTCACCCCTCCACTTT. The genes are TRBV6-5 and TRBJ1-6, with D possibly being TRBD1 (6 bases). V lost 5 bases and J lost 3, with 8 bases in between. The CDR3 is made up of 14 amino acids. CDR1 is MNHEY and CDR2 is SVGAGI in the germline V gene.